One and the same sample provided the 30 T cell receptor beta chains below, sequenced in a study of blood T cell repertoires in COVID-19. The repertoire was sequenced with immunoSEQ multiplex PCR; TCRdb's copy has only in-frame clones and lacks some. The sample lists a few hundred thousand clones, roughly 90% occurring once. Sequences were obtained from peripheral blood. Receptor source: a young man who had recovered from COVID-19.

CDR3 residues: CASSLNGGQGYEQYF. The CDR3 DNA reads as TGCGCCAGCAGCTTGAACGGGGGGCAGGGCTACGAGCAGTACTTC. The chain combines TRBV5-1 with TRBJ2-7; possibly TRBD2 for D (7 bases). The germline V and J ends were trimmed by 1 base and 3 bases, with 14 bases remaining between them. CDR1 and CDR2 (germline): SGHRS, YFSETQ. The CDR3 has 15 amino acids.

The V gene is TRBV6-1, the J gene TRBJ1-2; maybe TRBD1 (5 bases). V lost 0 bases, J lost 5 bases, and 10 bases lay in between. Germline V gene sequence: CDR1 MNHNS, CDR2 SASEGT. The CDR3 spans 14 residues. In DNA, the CDR3 is TGTGCCAGCAGTGAAGCGCTGGGGGGGTATGGCTACACCTTC. This translates into CASSEALGGYGYTF.

The sample holds a few counts of this clone. This rearrangement joins TRBV2 to TRBJ2-1; 8 bases are shared with TRBD2. With 5 bases clipped from V and 3 bases from J, the junction kept 3 bases outside the gene matches. The CDR3 is 14 amino acids. Germline lookup yields CDR1 SNHLY and CDR2 FYNNEI. The CDR3 is CASSRRGDYNEQFF. The DNA of the CDR3 is TGTGCCAGCAGTCGGCGGGGGGACTACAATGAGCAGTTCTTC.

The rearrangement joins TRBV4-1 to TRBJ1-3, with a tentative D call TRBD1 (5 bases). V lost 1 base and J 4 bases, leaving 11 bases between the germline ends. This CDR3 region has 15 residues. Germline-derived CDR1 and CDR2 are MGHRA and YSYEKL. The CDR3 sequence: CASSQVAGIGNTIYF. The CDR3 DNA reads as TGCGCCAGCAGCCAAGTGGCAGGGATAGGAAACACCATATATTTT.

The chain is built from TRBV27 and TRBJ2-7; D is unclear. Germline V gene sequence: CDR1 MNHEY, CDR2 SMNVEV (reference sequence). The CDR3 has 15 residues. V lost 2 bases and J lost 5, with 16 bases in between. The CDR3 DNA reads TGTGCCAGCAGTTTAAGGTCAGGTTCGGTCGACGAGCAGTACTTC. This sequence encodes CASSLRSGSVDEQYF.

The V call is TRBV29-1, the J call TRBJ2-7; 8 positions match TRBD1. Germline V CDR1 and CDR2: SQVTM, ANQGSEA. Losses at the gene ends were 5 bases for V and 2 bases for J; bases not matched to a gene: 11. This CDR3 spans 15 amino acids. CDR3 amino acids: CSVTTWDRKPYEQYF. For the CDR3, the DNA is TGCAGCGTTACAACCTGGGACAGGAAACCCTACGAGCAGTACTTC.

This chain joins TRBV7-2 and TRBJ1-2; unclear D gene. V was cut by 5 bases and J by 0 bases, with 16 bases left in between. CDR1 is SGHTA, CDR2 FQGNSA, per germline. CDR3 length: 16 residues. The CDR3 nucleotides are TGTGCCAGCAGCCCGGCTACAGTTCCAGCTAACTATGGCTACACCTTC. Protein sequence: CASSPATVPANYGYTF.

This rearrangement joins TRBV5-1 to TRBJ1-4; D perhaps matches TRBD1 (5 bases). The V gene's germline CDR1 is SGHRS and CDR2 YFSETQ. With 3 bases removed from V and 5 bases from J, the gap between germline ends came to 14 bases. This CDR3 comprises 15 residues. The CDR3: CASSSAGRTNEKLFF. The CDR3 DNA sequence: TGCGCCAGCAGCTCTGCAGGGCGAACGAATGAAAAACTGTTTTTT.

The chain joins TRBV3-1 (or the pseudogene TRBV3-2) to TRBJ2-2; D perhaps matches TRBD2 (6 bases). The V and J ends lost 4 bases and 10 bases respectively, with 16 bases between them. The CDR3 runs to 14 residues. CDR1 and CDR2 (germline): LGHDT, YNNKEL (reference sequence). In nucleotides, the CDR3 is TGTGCCAGCAGCCCCGGTGGGGGGACGGAGGAGCTGTTTTTT. Amino acids: CASSPGGGTEELFF.

The chain links TRBV5-1 to TRBJ1-3, with D maybe TRBD1 (5 bases). The V and J ends lost 4 bases and 0 bases respectively, with 8 bases between them. This CDR3 is 14 amino acids long. Germline V CDR1 and CDR2: SGHRS, YFSETQ. DNA for the CDR3: TGCGCCAGCAGCGGGGGGGTCTCTGGAAACACCATATATTTT. Amino acids: CASSGGVSGNTIYF.

CDR3 sequence (DNA): TGTGCCAGCAGTTTTGCGAATGAGCAGTTCTTC. Translated, it gives CASSFANEQFF. The rearrangement links TRBV12-3 or TRBV12-4 to TRBJ2-1; no reliable D call. V lost 3 bases to trimming and J lost 7 bases, with 4 bases between them. The CDR3 covers 11 residues.

The CDR3 protein is CAWSEGATNTEAFF. The CDR3 region has the DNA TGTGCCTGGAGCGAGGGGGCTACGAACACTGAAGCTTTCTTT. This rearrangement joins TRBV30 to TRBJ1-1, with 7 nucleotides matching TRBD1. After removal of 3 bases from V and 1 base from J, the junction contained 5 bases not matched to a gene. Germline V gives CDR1 GTSNPN, CDR2 SVGIG (reference sequence). The CDR3 spans 14 residues.

This chain connects TRBV4-2 to TRBJ1-3; D remains unclear. V was clipped by 6 bases and J by 0 bases, with 6 bases between them. The CDR3 is 13 residues long. The germline CDR1 and CDR2 sequences are LGHNA and YNFKEQ. In DNA, the CDR3 is TGTGCCAGCAGGAGTGCCTCTGGAAACACCATATATTTT. Translating gives CASRSASGNTIYF.

This sequence joins TRBV4-2 and TRBJ1-5; TRBD1 agrees at 8 bases. Germline assignment: CDR1 LGHNA and CDR2 YNFKEQ. CDR3 length: 18 residues. V shed 1 base and J 5 bases; nucleotides not matched to a gene: 13. Here the CDR3 DNA reads TGTGCCAGCAGCCAAGTCTCGTTGGACAGGGAAAGGGATCAGCCCCAGCATTTT. Amino acids: CASSQVSLDRERDQPQHF.

The chain recombines TRBV18 with TRBJ1-6; tentatively, D is TRBD1 (6 bases). With 2 bases removed from V and 2 bases from J, the gap between germline ends came to 10 bases. CDR1 KGHSH and CDR2 LQKENI come from the germline V gene. This CDR3 spans 16 amino acids. The CDR3 protein is CASSPNGTPYNSPLHF. The CDR3 coding sequence is TGTGCCAGCTCACCAAACGGGACACCCTATAATTCACCCCTCCACTTT.

The chain links TRBV19 to TRBJ1-1; D remains unclear. Trimming took off 3 bases at V and 1 base at J, with 9 bases between the two ends. Germline-derived CDR1 and CDR2 are LNHDA and SQIVND (reference sequence). There are 14 residues in the CDR3. The chain's CDR3 is CASSISAGNTEAFF. CDR3 sequence (DNA): TGTGCCAGTAGTATTTCGGCGGGGAACACTGAAGCTTTCTTT.

CDR3 loop: CASSLELAWYF. CDR3 nucleotides: TGTGCCAGCAGCCTTGAATTGGCTTGGTATTTT. The chain is built from TRBV7-8 and TRBJ2-3; D gene uncertain. This CDR3 is built from 11 residues. V was clipped by 5 bases and J by 14 bases, with 14 bases between them. The germline V gene encodes CDR1 SGHVS and CDR2 FQNEAQ.

The chain carries TRBV19 and TRBJ2-3; D is unclear. The V gene lost 3 bases and the J gene lost 6 bases, with 4 bases spanning the gap. The germline gives CDR1 LNHDA, CDR2 SQIVND (reference sequence). This CDR3 is 11 amino acids long. This chain's CDR3 is CASSMSDTQYF. The CDR3 coding sequence is TGTGCCAGTAGTATGAGTGATACGCAGTATTTT.

On this clone: The junction shows a germline mismatch at one end, possibly a read error. V is TRBV9 and J is TRBJ2-2, with 7 nucleotides matching TRBD1. Germline CDR1 is SGDLS and CDR2 is YYNGEE. The CDR3 length is 14 residues. CDR3 bases: TGTGCCAGCAGCGAAGGGGGCTGGGACCGGGGAGCTGTTTTT. Protein sequence: CASSEGGWDRGAVF.

This clone was counted a single time. The rearrangement joins TRBV24-1 to TRBJ2-3; D ambiguous. Germline-derived CDR1 and CDR2 are KGHDR and SFDVKD. Between the trimmed V and J ends, which lost 6 bases and 0 bases, there was a span of 3 bases. The CDR3 loop spans 12 amino acids. In DNA, the CDR3 is TGTGCCACCAGTACTAGCACAGATACGCAGTATTTT. Translation gives CATSTSTDTQYF.

V is TRBV18 and J is TRBJ1-2; D not resolved. The germline CDR1 and CDR2 sequences are KGHSH and LQKENI. V lost 0 bases, J lost 4 bases, and 12 bases lay in between. The CDR3 runs 15 residues. The CDR3 protein is CASSPPRGGGYGYTF. In DNA, the CDR3 is TGTGCCAGCTCACCACCCCGGGGAGGAGGCTATGGCTACACCTTC.

V usage is TRBV4-1 and J usage is TRBJ2-7; TRBD2 agrees at 13 bases. Germline CDR1 reads MGHRA; CDR2 reads YSYEKL. The V and J ends lost 4 bases and 2 bases, in that order; junction bases with no gene match: 2. The CDR3 covers 15 residues. Written as DNA, the CDR3 is TGCGCCAGCAGCCCCGGGACTAGCGGGACCTACGAGCAGTACTTC. It specifies CASSPGTSGTYEQYF.

The J gene is TRBJ1-6, the V gene TRBV6-1, with 10 positions matching TRBD1. The J segment lost 7 bases and the V segment lost 0 bases, leaving 12 bases of the junction unmatched. The CDR3 runs to 19 residues. CDR1 MNHNS and CDR2 SASEGT come from the germline V gene. The CDR3 sequence: CASSEADRGLGLGNSPLHF. In nucleotides, the CDR3 is TGTGCCAGCAGTGAAGCGGACAGGGGGTTAGGGTTGGGGAATTCACCCCTCCACTTT.

This chain joins TRBV6-5 and TRBJ1-1, with TRBD1 matching 7 bases. Losses at the gene ends were 1 base for V and 7 bases for J; bases not matched to a gene: 3. This CDR3 spans 13 amino acids. The germline V gene has CDR1 MNHEY and CDR2 SVGAGI. CDR3 sequence (DNA): TGTGCCAGCAGTTACTGGGGGGACAGTGAAGCTTTCTTT. Encoded protein: CASSYWGDSEAFF.

The chain uses TRBV29-1 and TRBJ1-1; D is unclear. Germline V gene data show CDR1 as SQVTM and CDR2 as ANQGSEA. CDR3 length: 12 residues. V dropped 3 bases and J dropped 7 bases, with 12 bases sitting between them. The CDR3, as DNA: TGCAGCGTTGAGAGAGGGAGGCTTGAAGCTTTCTTT. Its protein product is CSVERGRLEAFF.

This clone has only a few counts. In nucleotides, the CDR3 is TGTGCCTGGAGTGTACTGGCTCGGGTGAACTATGGCTACACCTTC. Translation: CAWSVLARVNYGYTF. This chain joins TRBV30 and TRBJ1-2; D not certain. Trimming removed 0 bases from V and 2 bases from J, with 13 bases in between. Germline V lookup: CDR1 GTSNPN, CDR2 SVGIG (reference sequence). There are 15 residues in the CDR3.

This sequence joins TRBV19 and TRBJ2-5, with 13 positions matching TRBD2. V trimming: 4 bases; J trimming: 2 bases; junction bases outside the gene matches: 13. The germline gives CDR1 LNHDA, CDR2 SQIVND (reference sequence). The CDR3 covers 19 residues. CDR3 DNA: TGTGCCAGTAGTACCCTTGAGGGACTAGCGGGACTCACACAAGAGACCCAGTACTTC. This gives the protein CASSTLEGLAGLTQETQYF.

As regards this clone: At one end the junction does not follow the germline gene, possibly because of a read error. The chain carries TRBV9 and TRBJ2-1; a weak D match, TRBD1 (6 bases). CDR3 length: 17 amino acids. Germline V lookup: CDR1 SGDLS, CDR2 YYNGEE. The CDR3 nucleotides read TGTGCCAGCAGCGGCTGGGACCAGAGCAGGGGAGCCCGAGCAGTTCTCTTC. Protein: CASSGWDQSRGARAVLF.

The chain uses TRBV5-8 and TRBJ2-1, with 14 bases identical to TRBD2. Germline-derived CDR1 and CDR2 are SGHTS and YDEGEE. Losses at the gene ends were 2 bases for V and 3 bases for J; bases not matched to a gene: 7. This CDR3 is built from 18 residues. This CDR3 reads CASSFSGTSGSYYNEQFF. The CDR3 region has the DNA TGTGCCAGCAGCTTTTCCGGGACTAGCGGGAGCTACTACAATGAGCAGTTCTTC.

The rearrangement links TRBV18 to TRBJ2-1; 10 nucleotides agree with TRBD1. Looked up from germline, CDR1 is KGHSH and CDR2 is LQKENI. J was trimmed by 7 bases and V by 3 bases; bases with no gene match: 6. The CDR3 has 15 amino acids. CDR3 region: CASSPQRTGGNEQFF. The CDR3 nucleotides read TGTGCCAGCTCACCCCAAAGGACAGGGGGTAATGAGCAGTTCTTC.